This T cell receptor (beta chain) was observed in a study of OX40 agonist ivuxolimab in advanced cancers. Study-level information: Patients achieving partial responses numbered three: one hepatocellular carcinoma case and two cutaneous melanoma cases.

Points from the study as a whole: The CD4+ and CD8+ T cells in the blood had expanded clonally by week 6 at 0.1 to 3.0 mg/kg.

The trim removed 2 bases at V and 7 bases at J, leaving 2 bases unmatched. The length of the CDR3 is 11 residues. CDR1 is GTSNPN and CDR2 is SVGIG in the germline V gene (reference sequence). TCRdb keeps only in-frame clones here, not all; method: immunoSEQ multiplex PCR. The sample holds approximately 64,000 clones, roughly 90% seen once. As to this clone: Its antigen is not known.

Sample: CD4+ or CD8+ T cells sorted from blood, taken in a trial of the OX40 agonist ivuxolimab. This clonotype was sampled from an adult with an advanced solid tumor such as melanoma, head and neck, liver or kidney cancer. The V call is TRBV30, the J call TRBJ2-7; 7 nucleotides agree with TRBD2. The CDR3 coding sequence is TGTGCCTGGAGTCGGCGGGAGGAGCAGTACTTC. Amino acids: CAWSRREEQYF.